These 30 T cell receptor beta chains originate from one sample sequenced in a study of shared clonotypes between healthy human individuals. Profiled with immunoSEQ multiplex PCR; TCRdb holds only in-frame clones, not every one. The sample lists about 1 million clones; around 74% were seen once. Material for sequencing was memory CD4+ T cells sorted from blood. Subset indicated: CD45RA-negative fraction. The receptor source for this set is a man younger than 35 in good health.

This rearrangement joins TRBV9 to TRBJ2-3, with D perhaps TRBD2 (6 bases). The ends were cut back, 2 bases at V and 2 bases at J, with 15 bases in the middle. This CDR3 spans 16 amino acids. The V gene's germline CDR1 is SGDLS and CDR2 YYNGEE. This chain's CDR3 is CASSVGGVGNTDTQYF. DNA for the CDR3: TGTGCCAGCAGCGTCGGGGGAGTAGGGAACACAGATACGCAGTATTTT.

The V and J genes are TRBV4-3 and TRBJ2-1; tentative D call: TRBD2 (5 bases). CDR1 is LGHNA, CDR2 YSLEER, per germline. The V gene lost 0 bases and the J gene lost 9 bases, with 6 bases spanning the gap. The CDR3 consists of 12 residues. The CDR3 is CASSQDGGEQFF. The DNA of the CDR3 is TGCGCCAGCAGCCAAGATGGAGGTGAGCAGTTCTTC.

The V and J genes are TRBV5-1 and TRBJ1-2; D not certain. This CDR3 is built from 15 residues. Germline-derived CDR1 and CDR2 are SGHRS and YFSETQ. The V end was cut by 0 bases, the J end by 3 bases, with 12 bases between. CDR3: CASSLVAGKDYGYTF. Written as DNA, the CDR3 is TGCGCCAGCAGCTTGGTAGCCGGGAAGGACTATGGCTACACCTTC.

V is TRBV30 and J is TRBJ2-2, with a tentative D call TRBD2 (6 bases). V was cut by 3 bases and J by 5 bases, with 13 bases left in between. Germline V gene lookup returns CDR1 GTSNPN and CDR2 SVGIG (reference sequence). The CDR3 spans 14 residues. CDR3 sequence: CAWSAGTLTGELFF. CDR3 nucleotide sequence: TGTGCCTGGAGCGCCGGGACTCTTACCGGGGAGCTGTTTTTT.

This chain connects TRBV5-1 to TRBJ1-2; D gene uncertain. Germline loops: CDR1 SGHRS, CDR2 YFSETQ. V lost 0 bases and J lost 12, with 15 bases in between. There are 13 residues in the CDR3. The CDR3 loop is CASSLARDHSHTF. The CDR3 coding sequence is TGCGCCAGCAGCTTGGCCCGAGACCATTCGCACACCTTC.

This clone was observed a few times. The CDR3 region has the DNA TGTGCCAGCAGTTATGGACACCTGAACACTGAAGCTTTCTTT. It yields the protein CASSYGHLNTEAFF. V usage is TRBV6-6 and J usage is TRBJ1-1; tentatively, D is TRBD1 (5 bases). The V end was cut by 3 bases, the J end by 0 bases, with 8 bases between. The CDR3 spans 14 residues. CDR1 is MNHNY, CDR2 SVGAGI, per germline (reference sequence).

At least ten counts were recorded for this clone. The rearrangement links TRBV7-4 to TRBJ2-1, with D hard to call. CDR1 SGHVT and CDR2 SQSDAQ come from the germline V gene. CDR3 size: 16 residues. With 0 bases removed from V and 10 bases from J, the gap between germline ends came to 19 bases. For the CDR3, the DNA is TGTGCCAGCAGCTTAGCGTGCTCGCCTTGCCGTACGGAGCAGTTCTTC. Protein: CASSLACSPCRTEQFF.

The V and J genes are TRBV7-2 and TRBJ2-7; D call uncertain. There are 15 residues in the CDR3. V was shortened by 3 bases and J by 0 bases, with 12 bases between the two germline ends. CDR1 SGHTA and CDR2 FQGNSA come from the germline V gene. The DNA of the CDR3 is TGTGCCAGCAGCTTTTCCGGATTAAGCTCCTACGAGCAGTACTTC. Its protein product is CASSFSGLSSYEQYF.

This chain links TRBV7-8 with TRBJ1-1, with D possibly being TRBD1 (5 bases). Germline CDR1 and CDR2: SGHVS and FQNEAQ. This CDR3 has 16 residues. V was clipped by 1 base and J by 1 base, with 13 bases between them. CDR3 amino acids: CASSLEMAGGNTEAFF. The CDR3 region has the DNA TGTGCCAGCAGCTTAGAAATGGCGGGGGGGAACACTGAAGCTTTCTTT.

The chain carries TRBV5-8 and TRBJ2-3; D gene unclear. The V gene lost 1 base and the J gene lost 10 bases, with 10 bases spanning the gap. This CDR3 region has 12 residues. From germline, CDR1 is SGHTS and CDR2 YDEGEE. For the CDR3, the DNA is TGTGCCAGCAGCTTGAAAGCGTCTGCGCAGTATTTT. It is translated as CASSLKASAQYF.

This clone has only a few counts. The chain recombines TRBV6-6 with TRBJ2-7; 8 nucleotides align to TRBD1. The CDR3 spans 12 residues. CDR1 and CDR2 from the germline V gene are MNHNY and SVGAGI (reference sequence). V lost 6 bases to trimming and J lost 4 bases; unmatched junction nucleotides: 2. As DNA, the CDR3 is TGTGCCAGCAGACAGGGGGTGTACGAGCAGTACTTC. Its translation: CASRQGVYEQYF.

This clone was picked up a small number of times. CDR3 sequence (DNA): TGCGCCAGCAGCCAAGATTCGACCAGCCCCAGCAATCAGCCCCAGCATTTT. This sequence encodes CASSQDSTSPSNQPQHF. J is TRBJ1-5 and V is TRBV4-1, with D unresolved. Trimming took 0 bases from V and 1 from J, leaving 13 bases between them. The CDR3 is made up of 17 amino acids. Germline V gene lookup returns CDR1 MGHRA and CDR2 YSYEKL.

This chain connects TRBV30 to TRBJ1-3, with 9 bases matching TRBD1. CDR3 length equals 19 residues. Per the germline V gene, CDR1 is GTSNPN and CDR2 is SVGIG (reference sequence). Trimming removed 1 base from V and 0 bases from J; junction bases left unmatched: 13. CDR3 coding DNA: TGTGCCTGGAGTGGCCTCCCGAAGAGACAGGGGGTCTCTGGAAACACCATATATTTT. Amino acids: CAWSGLPKRQGVSGNTIYF.

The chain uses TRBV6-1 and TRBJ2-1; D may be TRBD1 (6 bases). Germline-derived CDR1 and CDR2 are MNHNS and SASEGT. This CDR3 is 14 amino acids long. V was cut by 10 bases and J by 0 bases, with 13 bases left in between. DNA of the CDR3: TGTGCCACCAACAGGGCGGGCTCCTACAATGAGCAGTTCTTC. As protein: CATNRAGSYNEQFF.

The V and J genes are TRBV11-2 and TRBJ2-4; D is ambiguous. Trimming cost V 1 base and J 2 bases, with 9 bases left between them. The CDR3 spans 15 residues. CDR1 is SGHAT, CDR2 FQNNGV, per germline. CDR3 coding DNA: TGTGCCAGCAGCTTAGTTCTGGGTACCAAAAACATTCAGTACTTC. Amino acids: CASSLVLGTKNIQYF.

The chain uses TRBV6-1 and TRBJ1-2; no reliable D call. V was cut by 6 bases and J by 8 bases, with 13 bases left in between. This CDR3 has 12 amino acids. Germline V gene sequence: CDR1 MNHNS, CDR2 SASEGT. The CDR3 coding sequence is TGTGCCAGCAGCAAGGTAAAAGAAGGCTACACCTTC. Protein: CASSKVKEGYTF.

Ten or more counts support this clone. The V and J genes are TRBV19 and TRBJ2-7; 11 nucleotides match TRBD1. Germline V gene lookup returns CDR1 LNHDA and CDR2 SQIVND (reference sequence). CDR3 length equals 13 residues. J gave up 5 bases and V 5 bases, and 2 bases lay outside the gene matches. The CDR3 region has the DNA TGTGCCAGTAGTGCGGACAGGGGGCACGAGCAGTACTTC. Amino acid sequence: CASSADRGHEQYF. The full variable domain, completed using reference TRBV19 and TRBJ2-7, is DGGITQSPKYLFRKEGQNVTLSCEQNLNHDAMYWYRQDPGQGLRLIYYSQIVNDFQKGDIAEGYSVSREKKESFPLTVTSAQKNPTAFYLCASSADRGHEQYFGPGTRLTVT.

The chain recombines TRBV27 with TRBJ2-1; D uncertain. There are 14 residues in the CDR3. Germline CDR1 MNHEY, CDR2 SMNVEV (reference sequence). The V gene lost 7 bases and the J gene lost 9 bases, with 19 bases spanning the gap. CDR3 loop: CASKLTSLLGEQFF. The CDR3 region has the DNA TGTGCCAGCAAATTGACATCCCTCTTGGGTGAGCAGTTCTTC.

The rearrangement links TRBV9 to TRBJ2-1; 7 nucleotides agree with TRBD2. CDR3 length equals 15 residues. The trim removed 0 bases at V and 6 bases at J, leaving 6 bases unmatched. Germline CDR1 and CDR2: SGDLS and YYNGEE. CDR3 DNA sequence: TGTGCCAGCAGCGTAGTAGCGGGCTCTCCCAATGAGCAGTTCTTC. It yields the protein CASSVVAGSPNEQFF.

In DNA form, the CDR3 reads TGTGCAAGTCGCCAAAAAGAAAGATTAGCGGGGCTTTTGAGGGCCAAAAACATTCAGTACTTC. Its protein is CASRQKERLAGLLRAKNIQYF. The chain links TRBV12-2 to TRBJ2-4; the D call in the table, TRBD2, was not verified against the DNA. TRBV12-2 corresponds to a pseudogene. The CDR3 runs to 21 residues.

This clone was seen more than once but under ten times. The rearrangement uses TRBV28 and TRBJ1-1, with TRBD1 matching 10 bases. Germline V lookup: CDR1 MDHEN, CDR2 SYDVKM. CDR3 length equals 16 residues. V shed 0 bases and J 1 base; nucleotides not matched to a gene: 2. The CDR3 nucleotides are TGTGCCAGCAGTTTATGGACAGGGGGCGGGAACACTGAAGCTTTCTTT. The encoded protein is CASSLWTGGGNTEAFF.

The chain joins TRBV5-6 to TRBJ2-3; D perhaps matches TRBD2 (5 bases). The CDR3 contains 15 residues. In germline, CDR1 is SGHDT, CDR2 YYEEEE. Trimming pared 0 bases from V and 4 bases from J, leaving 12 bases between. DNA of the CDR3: TGTGCCAGCAGCTTGGTGGTAGTCGGGGCAGATACGCAGTATTTT. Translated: CASSLVVVGADTQYF.

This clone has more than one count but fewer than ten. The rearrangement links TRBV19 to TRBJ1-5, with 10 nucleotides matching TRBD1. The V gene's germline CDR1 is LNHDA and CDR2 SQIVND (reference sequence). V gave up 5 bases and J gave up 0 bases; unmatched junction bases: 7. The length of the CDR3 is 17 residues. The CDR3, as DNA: TGTGCCAGTAGTTCGACAGGGGGCATCTATAGCAATCAGCCCCAGCATTTT. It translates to CASSSTGGIYSNQPQHF.

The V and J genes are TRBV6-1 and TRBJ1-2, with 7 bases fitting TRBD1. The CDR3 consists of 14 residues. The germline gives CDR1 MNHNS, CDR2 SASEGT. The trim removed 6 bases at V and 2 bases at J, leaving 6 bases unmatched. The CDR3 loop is CASSPRGGNYGYTF. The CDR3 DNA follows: TGTGCCAGCAGCCCCAGGGGGGGAAACTATGGCTACACCTTC.

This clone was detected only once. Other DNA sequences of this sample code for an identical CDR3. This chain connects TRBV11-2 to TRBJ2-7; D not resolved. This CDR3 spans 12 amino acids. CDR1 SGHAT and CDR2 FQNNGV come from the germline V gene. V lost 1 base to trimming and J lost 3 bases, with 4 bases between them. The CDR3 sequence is CASSLASYEQYF. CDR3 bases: TGTGCCAGCAGCTTAGCAAGCTACGAGCAGTACTTC.

In DNA form, the CDR3 reads TGTGCCAGCAGCCTAGTGGGACAGGGGAACACCGGGGAGCTGTTTTTT. Protein sequence: CASSLVGQGNTGELFF. The gene calls are TRBV7-9 and TRBJ2-2, with 9 bases lining up with TRBD1. Per the germline V gene, CDR1 is SEHNR and CDR2 is FQNEAQ (reference sequence). The trim removed 5 bases at V and 1 base at J, leaving 5 bases unmatched. This CDR3 has 16 residues.

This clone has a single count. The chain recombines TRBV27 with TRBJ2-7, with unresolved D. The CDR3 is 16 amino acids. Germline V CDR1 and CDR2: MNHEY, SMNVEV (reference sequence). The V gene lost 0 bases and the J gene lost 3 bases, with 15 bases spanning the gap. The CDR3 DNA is TGTGCCAGCAGTTTATCTCCTGTGCGTCCGAACTACGAGCAGTACTTC. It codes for CASSLSPVRPNYEQYF.

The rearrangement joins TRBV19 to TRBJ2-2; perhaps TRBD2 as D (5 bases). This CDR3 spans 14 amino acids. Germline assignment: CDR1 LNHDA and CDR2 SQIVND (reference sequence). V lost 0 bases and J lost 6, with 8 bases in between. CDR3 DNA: TGTGCCAGTAGTATAGAACGGGGATCCGGGGAGCTGTTTTTT. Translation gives CASSIERGSGELFF.

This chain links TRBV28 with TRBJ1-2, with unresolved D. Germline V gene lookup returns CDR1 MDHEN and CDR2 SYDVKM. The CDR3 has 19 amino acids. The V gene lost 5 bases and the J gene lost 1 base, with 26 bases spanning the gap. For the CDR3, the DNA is TGTGCCAGCAGTCTATCTACGGTAGGGATGGAACAGAATAACTATGGCTACACCTTC. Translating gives CASSLSTVGMEQNNYGYTF.

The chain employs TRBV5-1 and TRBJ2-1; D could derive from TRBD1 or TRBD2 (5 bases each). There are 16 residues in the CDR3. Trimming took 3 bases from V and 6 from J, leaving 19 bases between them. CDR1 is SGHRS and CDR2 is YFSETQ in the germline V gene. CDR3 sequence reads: CASSSIGTGTTNEQFF. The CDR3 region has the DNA TGCGCCAGCAGCTCTATAGGTACCGGGACCACCAATGAGCAGTTCTTC.